Following are 25 T cell receptor beta chains from one sample sequenced in a study of metastatic and nonmetastatic thyroid tumors. TCRdb re-called the PCR reads with MiXCR. The repertoire has 9,000 to 13,000 clones, approximately 12% of them found once; the top ten carry 10% to 15%. The entire patient cohort was treatment-naive prior to thyroid surgery. The sample consisted of blood. Receptor source: a female donor with papillary thyroid cancer or a benign thyroid nodule (not recorded which). Some clones in this sample may be carry-over from other donors' samples.

The table lists this clone with a few counts. The chain links TRBV6-5 to TRBJ2-2; unclear D gene. This CDR3 is built from 14 residues. V lost 4 bases and J lost 9, with 15 bases in between. Germline CDR1 and CDR2: MNHEY and SVGAGI. CDR3 in amino acids: CASSSPLGRRELFF. The CDR3 DNA is TGTGCCAGCAGTTCCCCCCTTGGACGAAGGGAGCTGTTTTTT.

The sample holds many counts of this clone. DNA for the CDR3: TGTGCCAGTAGGCACAGGGGGCCGGGCACCGGGGAGCTGTTTTTT. Its protein product is CASRHRGPGTGELFF. This chain joins TRBV19 and TRBJ2-2; 9 nucleotides agree with TRBD1. After removal of 6 bases from V and 4 bases from J, the junction contained 6 bases not matched to a gene. The germline CDR1 and CDR2 sequences are LNHDA and SQIVND (reference sequence). The CDR3 is made up of 15 amino acids.

This clone rates as medium-sized (0.01 to 0.1%). CDR3 protein: CASSLAGGAFYGYTF. DNA for the CDR3: TGCGCCAGCAGCTTGGCAGGGGGGGCCTTCTATGGCTACACCTTC. The V call is TRBV5-1, the J call TRBJ1-2; 7 nucleotides align to TRBD1. The CDR3 loop spans 15 amino acids. Germline V CDR1 and CDR2: SGHRS, YFSETQ. V was pared by 0 bases and J by 4 bases, with 6 bases of the junction left unmatched. Based on the CDR3 plus reference TRBV5-1 and TRBJ1-2, the full variable domain is KAGVTQTPRYLIKTRGQQVTLSCSPISGHRSVSWYQQTPGQGLQFLFEYFSETQRNKGNFPGRFSGRQFSNSRSEMNVSTLELGDSALYLCASSLAGGAFYGYTFGSGTRLTVV.

This clone is deemed medium-sized. This rearrangement joins TRBV5-1 to TRBJ2-7, with D perhaps matching TRBD2 (5 bases). Germline CDR1 and CDR2: SGHRS and YFSETQ. The CDR3 extends over 14 amino acids. V was shortened by 0 bases and J by 4 bases, with 11 bases between the two germline ends. The CDR3 bases are TGCGCCAGCAGCTTGGCCGAAGGACTTTACGAGCAGTACTTC. Encoded protein: CASSLAEGLYEQYF.

A remark on this clone: Germline is not matched at one junction end, which may reflect a read error. J is TRBJ2-1 and V is TRBV5-1; 7 nucleotides align to TRBD1. Per the germline V gene, CDR1 is SGHRS and CDR2 is YFSETQ. The CDR3 has 15 residues. CDR3 region: CASSLRGGGYNEQFF. The CDR3 region has the DNA TGTGCCAGCAGCTTGCGAGGGGGCGGTTACAATGAGCAGTTCTTC.

In its sample, this clone was seen many times. Other DNA sequences within the sample encode an identical CDR3. V usage is TRBV3-1 and J usage is TRBJ2-2; maybe TRBD1 (6 bases). Trimming took 4 bases from V and 7 from J, leaving 10 bases between them. The CDR3 totals 13 residues. Germline values: CDR1 LGHDT, CDR2 YNNKEL (reference sequence). The chain's CDR3 is CASSLGGSGELFF. The CDR3, as DNA: TGTGCCAGCAGCCTAGGGGGTAGCGGGGAGCTGTTTTTT.

Ten or more counts support this clone. The chain links TRBV25-1 to TRBJ1-4; no reliable D call. The CDR3 is 13 amino acids. The germline V gene has CDR1 MGHDK and CDR2 SYGVNS. Trimming stripped 4 bases from V and 2 bases from J, with 5 bases between. CDR3 sequence: CASSGITNEKLFF. The CDR3, as DNA: TGTGCCAGCAGTGGGATTACTAATGAAAAACTGTTTTTT.

By sample share, this clone is medium-sized. V gene TRBV25-1 combines with J gene TRBJ2-7; 8 positions agree with TRBD2. The V segment lost 2 bases and the J segment 4 bases; nucleotides outside the gene matches: 4. CDR1 and CDR2 from the germline V gene are MGHDK and SYGVNS. The CDR3 is made up of 14 amino acids. CDR3 bases: TGTGCCAGCAGTGAAAGAGTAGCGGGGTACGAGCAGTACTTC. Its translation is CASSERVAGYEQYF.

By its share, this clone is medium-sized. The chain joins TRBV10-1 to TRBJ1-2, with 8 bases that match TRBD1. J lost 2 bases, V lost 3 bases, and 8 bases had no gene match. The CDR3 consists of 16 residues. Germline values: CDR1 WNHNN, CDR2 SYGVQD (reference sequence). CDR3 protein: CASSEEGDRTNYGYTF. Written as DNA, the CDR3 is TGCGCCAGCAGTGAAGAAGGGGACAGGACCAACTATGGCTACACCTTC.

This clone was seen repeatedly, ten times or more. The CDR3 loop is CASSPTGGSGLDTQYF. For the CDR3, the DNA is TGTGCCAGCAGCCCCACAGGGGGTAGCGGCCTAGATACGCAGTATTTT. The chain joins TRBV3-1 to TRBJ2-3; 8 positions agree with TRBD1. The CDR3 is made up of 16 amino acids. The germline CDR1 and CDR2 sequences are LGHDT and YNNKEL (reference sequence). The V gene end was trimmed by 4 bases and the J gene end by 5 bases; junction bases not matched to a gene: 11.

The V call is TRBV7-2, the J call TRBJ1-5, with 10 bases that match TRBD1. The CDR3 is 15 residues long. V shed 5 bases, J shed 6 bases, and the junction held 7 bases outside the gene matches. Per the germline V gene, CDR1 is SGHTA and CDR2 is FQGNSA. CDR3 loop: CASSTRTGGGQPQHF. The DNA of the CDR3 is TGTGCCAGCAGCACAAGGACAGGGGGAGGTCAGCCCCAGCATTTT.

The chain employs TRBV7-9 and TRBJ1-2, with 8 bases lining up with TRBD1. J gave up 5 bases and V 5 bases, and 7 bases lay outside the gene matches. Looked up from germline, CDR1 is SEHNR and CDR2 is FQNEAQ (reference sequence). This CDR3 is built from 14 residues. CDR3 DNA: TGTGCCAGCAGCCCAGGACAGGGTCAGTATGGCTACACCTTC. Its translation: CASSPGQGQYGYTF.

Relative to its sample, this clone is medium-sized. The rearrangement uses TRBV6-1 and TRBJ2-3, with 7 nucleotides matching TRBD2. This CDR3 spans 13 amino acids. V gave up 7 bases and J gave up 0 bases; unmatched junction bases: 1. Germline CDR1 is MNHNS and CDR2 is SASEGT. The CDR3 sequence: CASMRESTDTQYF. The DNA of the CDR3 is TGTGCCAGCATGCGGGAGAGCACAGATACGCAGTATTTT.

This clone was counted at least ten times. The V gene is TRBV20-1, the J gene TRBJ2-1; 13 nucleotides line up with TRBD2. The CDR3 consists of 14 residues. J was trimmed by 5 bases and V by 5 bases; bases with no gene match: 3. Germline V lookup: CDR1 DFQATT, CDR2 SNEGSKA (reference sequence). The CDR3 protein is CSAELAGGHNEQFF. The CDR3 nucleotides are TGCAGTGCTGAACTAGCGGGAGGGCACAATGAGCAGTTCTTC.

This clone is classed as medium-sized (0.01 to 0.1%). The V and J genes are TRBV11-3 and TRBJ1-1; D is unresolved. This CDR3 comprises 13 residues. Germline V gives CDR1 SGHNT, CDR2 YENEEA. The V gene lost 2 bases and the J gene lost 1 base, with 5 bases spanning the gap. The chain's CDR3 is CASSLNRNTEAFF. CDR3 nucleotides: TGTGCCAGCAGCTTAAACAGGAACACTGAAGCTTTCTTT.

This clone is deemed medium-sized. The chain joins TRBV4-2 to TRBJ2-7; TRBD2 might be the D (6 bases). Germline lookup yields CDR1 LGHNA and CDR2 YNFKEQ. The V end was cut by 4 bases, the J end by 4 bases, with 20 bases between. The CDR3 consists of 16 residues. CDR3 coding DNA: TGTGCCAGCAGCCGGACTGGCTCTAGCGAGATGTACGAGCAGTACTTC. This encodes CASSRTGSSEMYEQYF.

This clone showed up many times. The V call is TRBV7-9, the J call TRBJ1-5; D gene uncertain. CDR3 size: 13 residues. V dropped 0 bases and J dropped 5 bases, with 5 bases sitting between them. Germline V gene sequence: CDR1 SEHNR, CDR2 FQNEAQ (reference sequence). The CDR3 spells CASSLAGDQPQHF. Written as DNA, the CDR3 is TGTGCCAGCAGCTTAGCTGGGGATCAGCCCCAGCATTTT.

This clone was observed many times. J is TRBJ1-1 and V is TRBV19, with a tentative D call TRBD1 (6 bases). Germline lookup yields CDR1 LNHDA and CDR2 SQIVND (reference sequence). Trimming removed 3 bases at V and 5 bases at J, with 13 bases between. The CDR3 covers 14 residues. The CDR3 bases are TGTGCCAGTAGTATTAGGTCCCAGGGGACTGAAGCTTTCTTT. Translation gives CASSIRSQGTEAFF.

This clone was detected ten times or more. The rearrangement joins TRBV5-1 to TRBJ2-5; no clear D gene. CDR3 length: 11 residues. Trimming cost V 5 bases and J 5 bases, with 7 bases left between them. Germline V gene data show CDR1 as SGHRS and CDR2 as YFSETQ. CDR3 protein: CASRTGETQYF. As DNA, the CDR3 is TGCGCCAGCAGAACCGGGGAGACCCAGTACTTC.

In its sample, this clone is medium-sized. This rearrangement joins TRBV6-1 to TRBJ1-2; 9 nucleotides align to TRBD1. Per the germline V gene, CDR1 is MNHNS and CDR2 is SASEGT. J was trimmed by 5 bases and V by 7 bases; bases with no gene match: 5. This CDR3 is built from 13 residues. In DNA, the CDR3 is TGTGCCAGCAAGACGGGGACAGGGTATGGCTACACCTTC. Translation gives CASKTGTGYGYTF.

This clone has a count of ten or more. The rearrangement joins TRBV3-1 to TRBJ1-5; D might be TRBD1 (5 bases). V dropped 0 bases and J dropped 5 bases, with 17 bases sitting between them. This CDR3 comprises 17 residues. CDR1 is LGHDT and CDR2 is YNNKEL in the germline V gene (reference sequence). CDR3 coding DNA: TGTGCCAGCAGCCAAGACTACTACCGGGACCTATATCAGCCCCAGCATTTT. Its protein is CASSQDYYRDLYQPQHF.

By share, this clone ranks as medium-sized. CDR3 amino acids: CASSLGQFNQETQYF. CDR3 DNA sequence: TGTGCCAGCAGTTTAGGACAGTTCAACCAAGAGACCCAGTACTTC. The chain joins TRBV12-3 or TRBV12-4 to TRBJ2-5; D possibly corresponds to TRBD1 (5 bases). CDR3 length: 15 amino acids. The V and J ends lost 1 base and 0 bases respectively, with 9 bases between them.

The gene calls are TRBV3-1 and TRBJ2-3, with 8 bases matching TRBD1. From germline, CDR1 is LGHDT and CDR2 YNNKEL (reference sequence). The V and J ends lost 4 bases and 4 bases, in that order; junction bases with no gene match: 7. This CDR3 has 15 residues. CDR3 in amino acids: CASSPLTGVPDTQYF. In nucleotides, the CDR3 is TGTGCCAGCAGCCCGCTGACAGGGGTCCCAGATACGCAGTATTTT.

Ten or more counts support this clone. V usage is TRBV2 and J usage is TRBJ2-3, with 12 bases identical to TRBD2. This CDR3 is 19 amino acids long. V was clipped by 1 base and J by 3 bases; unmatched bases: 11. The germline CDR1 and CDR2 sequences are SNHLY and FYNNEI. This CDR3 is CASSEGVGLAGFMTDTQYF. DNA of the CDR3: TGTGCCAGCAGTGAAGGTGTAGGACTAGCGGGATTTATGACAGATACGCAGTATTTT.

The sample holds many counts of this clone. The chain is built from TRBV10-2 and TRBJ2-1; D may be TRBD2 (6 bases). Germline V lookup: CDR1 WSHSY, CDR2 SAAADI. V gave up 10 bases and J gave up 3 bases, with 16 bases separating them. This CDR3 spans 14 amino acids. CDR3 protein: CATEGLAHYNEQFF. In nucleotides, the CDR3 is TGCGCCACCGAGGGACTTGCACACTACAATGAGCAGTTCTTC.